These 28 T cell receptor beta chains came from one sample sequenced in a study of cytomegalovirus exposure and HLA in healthy donors. The data were produced by immunoSEQ multiplex PCR, yet TCRdb's version contains in-frame clones alone and is incomplete. Of about 150,000 clones listed, 85% to 90% are singletons. Specimen: PBMCs. The receptors shown here come from a woman aged 25 to 39 in good health and CMV-seropositive.

The J gene is TRBJ2-1, the V gene TRBV10-2, with TRBD2 identical over 7 bases. V dropped 9 bases and J dropped 5; count of bases not matched to a gene: 7. CDR1 WSHSY and CDR2 SAAADI come from the germline V gene. There are 13 residues in the CDR3. The CDR3 bases are TGCGCCAGTTGTCTAGCGGAAAACAATGAGCAGTTCTTC. It translates to CASCLAENNEQFF.

The gene calls are TRBV7-6 and TRBJ2-1, with 8 bases lining up with TRBD2. This CDR3 has 17 amino acids. The V segment lost 1 base and the J segment 6 bases; nucleotides outside the gene matches: 11. Germline V CDR1 and CDR2: SGHVS, FNYEAQ. This CDR3 reads CASSLGGGTSSVNEQFF. As DNA, the CDR3 is TGTGCCAGCAGCTTAGGAGGGGGGACTAGTAGTGTCAATGAGCAGTTCTTC.

The V and J genes are TRBV29-1 and TRBJ2-3, with 8 bases matching TRBD1. Trimming took 5 bases from V and 5 from J; bases not matched to a gene: 3. Looked up from germline, CDR1 is SQVTM and CDR2 is ANQGSEA. This CDR3 is built from 12 residues. The CDR3 loop is CSVNRGVDTQYF. The CDR3 DNA is TGCAGCGTTAACAGGGGGGTAGATACGCAGTATTTT.

This clone has only one observation. J is TRBJ1-5 and V is TRBV6-1; the match to TRBD1 covers 10 bases. Losses at the gene ends were 6 bases for V and 4 bases for J; bases not matched to a gene: 6. In germline, CDR1 is MNHNS, CDR2 SASEGT. The CDR3 covers 15 residues. The CDR3 sequence is CASSRDRGQNQPQHF. CDR3 DNA: TGTGCCAGCAGCCGGGACAGGGGTCAGAATCAGCCCCAGCATTTT.

This clone was found once. The chain uses TRBV6-7 and TRBJ1-3, with TRBD1 matching over 10 bases. TRBV6-7 is an ORF, with its function uncertain. This CDR3 region has 18 residues. V shed 2 bases, J shed 0 bases, and the junction held 7 bases outside the gene matches. The CDR3 here is CASSYAPDRGNSGNTIYF. Written as DNA, the CDR3 is TGTGCCAGCAGTTACGCCCCGGACAGGGGGAACTCTGGAAACACCATATATTTT.

This chain uses TRBV4-2 with TRBJ1-4; D remains unclear. Germline CDR1 is LGHNA and CDR2 is YNFKEQ. The CDR3 loop spans 14 amino acids. V lost 3 bases, J lost 0 bases, and 5 bases lay in between. The CDR3 protein is CASSHRSTNEKLFF. The CDR3 nucleotides are TGTGCCAGCAGCCACCGGTCAACTAATGAAAAACTGTTTTTT.

The chain recombines TRBV7-8 with TRBJ2-7; the match to TRBD2 covers 7 bases. Germline CDR1 reads SGHVS; CDR2 reads FQNEAQ. The J segment lost 2 bases and the V segment lost 1 base, leaving 5 bases of the junction unmatched. The CDR3 has 15 residues. The CDR3 spells CASSLDAGETYEQYF. CDR3 nucleotides: TGTGCCAGCAGCTTAGATGCGGGAGAAACCTACGAGCAGTACTTC. Filled out from reference TRBV7-8 and TRBJ2-7, the complete variable domain reads GAGVSQSPRYKVAKRGQDVALRCDPISGHVSLFWYQQALGQGPEFLTYFQNEAQLDKSGLPSDRFFAERPEGSVSTLKIQRTQQEDSAVYLCASSLDAGETYEQYFGPGTRLTVT.

A remark on this clone: A junction boundary mismatches the germline segment, possibly from a read error. V and J are TRBV7-7 and TRBJ2-3; 14 bases align to TRBD2. This CDR3 is 15 amino acids long. Germline CDR1 SSHAT, CDR2 FNYEAQ (reference sequence). CDR3: CASSQTSGGADTQYF. The CDR3 nucleotides are TGTGCTAGCAGCCAGACTAGCGGGGGGGCAGATACGCAGTATTTT.

For the CDR3, the DNA is TGTGCCAGCAGTGCCCTGTTGGCGGGGGACCCCACCGGGGAGCTGTTTTTT. Protein: CASSALLAGDPTGELFF. This chain connects TRBV2 to TRBJ2-2; 7 bases line up with TRBD2. CDR1 and CDR2 from the germline V gene are SNHLY and FYNNEI. Germline trimming cut 4 bases from V and 4 bases from J; bases unmatched to any gene: 12. The CDR3 totals 17 residues.

This chain joins TRBV6-5 and TRBJ1-1, with 10 bases aligning to TRBD1. Trimming cost V 2 bases and J 6 bases; bases outside gene matches: 6. The CDR3 loop spans 15 amino acids. Germline CDR1 and CDR2: MNHEY and SVGAGI. The CDR3 sequence is CASSYTGQGGSEAFF. The CDR3 DNA reads as TGTGCCAGCAGTTACACCGGACAGGGGGGCTCTGAAGCTTTCTTT.

The rearrangement uses TRBV28 and TRBJ2-1; no reliable D call. CDR1 and CDR2 from the germline V gene are MDHEN and SYDVKM. The ends were cut back, 4 bases at V and 9 bases at J, with 25 bases in the middle. This CDR3 is 17 amino acids long. The CDR3 DNA reads as TGTGCCAGCAGTTCCCTTTTGACGTATGCGGTGGCTGGTGAGCAGTTCTTC. This sequence encodes CASSSLLTYAVAGEQFF. Full variable domain (remainder filled in from reference TRBV28 and TRBJ2-1): DVKVTQSSRYLVKRTGEKVFLECVQDMDHENMFWYRQDPGLGLRLIYFSYDVKMKEKGDIPEGYSVSREKKERFSLILESASTNQTSMYLCASSSLLTYAVAGEQFFGPGTRLTVL.

This clone came up once. V usage is TRBV5-1 and J usage is TRBJ1-3; no reliable D call. The CDR3 has 12 amino acids. V lost 8 bases and J lost 2, with 8 bases in between. CDR1 is SGHRS, CDR2 YFSETQ, per germline. The chain's CDR3 is CARTGTGNTIYF. Written as DNA, the CDR3 is TGCGCCAGAACGGGGACTGGAAACACCATATATTTT.

The gene calls are TRBV2 and TRBJ2-7; 8 nucleotides match TRBD2. J lost 3 bases, V lost 3 bases, and 7 bases had no gene match. Germline lookup yields CDR1 SNHLY and CDR2 FYNNEI. CDR3 size: 15 residues. Here the CDR3 reads CASSETGAGVYEQYF. CDR3 DNA sequence: TGTGCCAGCAGTGAGACAGGAGCGGGGGTCTACGAGCAGTACTTC. The full variable domain, its missing parts supplied by reference TRBV2 and TRBJ2-7, is EPEVTQTPSHQVTQMGQEVILRCVPISNHLYFYWYRQILGQKVEFLVSFYNNEISEKSEIFDDQFSVERPDGSNFTLKIRSTKLEDSAMYFCASSETGAGVYEQYFGPGTRLTVT.

The gene calls are TRBV6-1 and TRBJ2-7, with TRBD2 matching over 13 bases. Trimming at V came to 4 bases and at J to 2 bases, leaving 2 bases not matched to a gene. Germline values: CDR1 MNHNS, CDR2 SASEGT. This CDR3 contains 15 residues. CDR3: CASSVGLAGAYEQYF. The CDR3 nucleotides are TGTGCCAGCAGTGTCGGACTAGCGGGAGCCTACGAGCAGTACTTC.

The chain employs TRBV28 and TRBJ1-5; unclear D gene. The CDR3 sequence is 17 residues long. The germline V and J ends were trimmed by 3 bases and 1 base, with 16 bases remaining between them. CDR1 is MDHEN, CDR2 SYDVKM, per germline. The CDR3: CASSFLGFGVSNQPQHF. The CDR3 bases are TGTGCCAGCAGTTTCCTCGGTTTTGGTGTGAGCAATCAGCCCCAGCATTTT.

V usage is TRBV7-2 and J usage is TRBJ2-7; D unresolved. V lost 4 bases and J lost 0, with 10 bases in between. The CDR3 is 14 residues long. Per the germline V gene, CDR1 is SGHTA and CDR2 is FQGNSA. CDR3 amino acids: CASSSAGGSYEQYF. CDR3 DNA sequence: TGTGCCAGCAGCTCCGCTGGCGGCTCCTACGAGCAGTACTTC.

This clone has a single count. V usage is TRBV6-1 and J usage is TRBJ1-1; 9 nucleotides align to TRBD1. Germline CDR1 MNHNS, CDR2 SASEGT. CDR3 size: 15 residues. V gave up 6 bases and J gave up 1 base; unmatched junction bases: 6. CDR3 sequence (DNA): TGTGCCAGCAGACCACGGGACAGGGCGAACACTGAAGCTTTCTTT. This sequence encodes CASRPRDRANTEAFF.

This clone occurred once. This chain joins TRBV5-6 and TRBJ2-7, with TRBD1 matching over 10 bases. The germline gives CDR1 SGHDT, CDR2 YYEEEE. Trimming at V came to 5 bases and at J to 4 bases, leaving 9 bases not matched to a gene. The CDR3 length is 15 residues. The CDR3 DNA reads as TGTGCCAGCAGTCCCCGGGACAGGGGAATATACGAGCAGTACTTC. Translation gives CASSPRDRGIYEQYF.

This clone appeared a single time. This chain links TRBV15 with TRBJ2-7; a weak D match, TRBD2 (6 bases). The germline V and J ends were trimmed by 5 bases and 3 bases, with 23 bases remaining between them. CDR3 length: 17 amino acids. Per the germline V gene, CDR1 is LNHNV and CDR2 is YYDKDF (reference sequence). In DNA form, the CDR3 reads TGTGCCACCAGCGGCTCCTTCGAGCGGGCCGGCGGCTACGAGCAGTACTTC. Amino acid sequence: CATSGSFERAGGYEQYF.

CDR3 in amino acids: CASRRAGVVNEKLFF. The DNA of the CDR3 is TGCGCCAGCAGGCGGGCAGGGGTTGTTAATGAAAAACTGTTTTTT. The chain uses TRBV5-1 and TRBJ1-4; possible D gene TRBD1, 6 bases. CDR3 size: 15 residues. The germline CDR1 and CDR2 sequences are SGHRS and YFSETQ. The V and J ends lost 5 bases and 4 bases respectively, with 15 bases between them.

The chain carries TRBV6-6 and TRBJ1-5; D gene unclear. Germline loops: CDR1 MNHNY, CDR2 SVGAGI (reference sequence). CDR3 size: 15 residues. The V end was cut by 2 bases, the J end by 0 bases, with 8 bases between. CDR3 sequence (DNA): TGTGCCAGCAGTTACGGCGGAAATAGCAATCAGCCCCAGCATTTT. This codes for CASSYGGNSNQPQHF.

This clone occurred a few times. The rearrangement links TRBV5-1 to TRBJ2-6; D is ambiguous. Germline V gene data show CDR1 as SGHRS and CDR2 as YFSETQ. This CDR3 is 16 amino acids long. V shed 4 bases and J shed 0 bases, with 11 bases lying between them. CDR3 coding DNA: TGCGCCAGCAGCCCGACCCCTAGCTCTGGGGCCAACGTCCTGACTTTC. Its translation: CASSPTPSSGANVLTF.

The chain uses TRBV28 and TRBJ2-7; 9 bases agree with TRBD1. CDR1 and CDR2 from the germline V gene are MDHEN and SYDVKM. The ends lost 8 bases at V and 5 bases at J; junction bases unmatched: 4. There are 12 residues in the CDR3. The CDR3 spells CASAGTGNEQYF. The CDR3 DNA reads TGTGCCAGCGCCGGGACAGGGAACGAGCAGTACTTC.

The chain links TRBV4-2 to TRBJ1-2; TRBD1 matches at 7 bases. Per the germline V gene, CDR1 is LGHNA and CDR2 is YNFKEQ. The CDR3 length is 14 residues. V was pared by 0 bases and J by 4 bases, with 2 bases of the junction left unmatched. The DNA for the CDR3 is TGTGCCAGCAGCCAAGAGGGACAGTTCTATGGCTACACCTTC. Amino acids: CASSQEGQFYGYTF.

V gene TRBV7-2 combines with J gene TRBJ1-2; TRBD1 is a possible D gene (6 bases). V lost 3 bases to trimming and J lost 5 bases, with 16 bases between them. In germline, CDR1 is SGHTA, CDR2 FQGNSA. The CDR3 sequence is 15 residues long. The CDR3 DNA sequence: TGTGCCAGCAGCTTGGCCAGGGGCCGGGGTTATGGCTACACCTTC. This translates into CASSLARGRGYGYTF.

The rearrangement links TRBV6-5 to TRBJ1-1; the D is unclear. Germline V gene data show CDR1 as MNHEY and CDR2 as SVGAGI. The CDR3 spans 14 residues. With 6 bases removed from V and 0 bases from J, the gap between germline ends came to 11 bases. Here the CDR3 reads CASSHSELNTEAFF. The CDR3 coding sequence is TGTGCCAGCAGCCATAGTGAGTTGAACACTGAAGCTTTCTTT.

This clone was counted a single time. V is TRBV9 and J is TRBJ2-2; 13 positions agree with TRBD2. From germline, CDR1 is SGDLS and CDR2 YYNGEE. The CDR3 totals 19 residues. J was trimmed by 2 bases and V by 0 bases; bases with no gene match: 7. CDR3 amino acids: CASSVGGLAGVYNTGELFF. DNA for the CDR3: TGTGCCAGCAGCGTAGGAGGACTAGCGGGAGTGTATAACACCGGGGAGCTGTTTTTT. Full variable domain (outside the CDR3, taken from reference TRBV9 and TRBJ2-2): DSGVTQTPKHLITATGQRVTLRCSPRSGDLSVYWYQQSLDQGLQFLIQYYNGEERAKGNILERFSAQQFPDLHSELNLSSLELGDSALYFCASSVGGLAGVYNTGELFFGEGSRLTVL.

The chain employs TRBV2 and TRBJ2-2, with 7 bases identical to TRBD2. Germline loops: CDR1 SNHLY, CDR2 FYNNEI. This CDR3 contains 14 residues. V was pared by 8 bases and J by 4 bases, with 7 bases of the junction left unmatched. The chain's CDR3 is CASFPSGSTGELFF. DNA of the CDR3: TGTGCCAGCTTCCCTAGCGGCTCCACCGGGGAGCTGTTTTTT.